In this sample, the clone carrying this T cell receptor beta chain turned up a few times. Antigen specificity is unknown. These data come from a study of cytomegalovirus exposure and HLA in healthy donors. Overall study findings and caveats: Confirmation in vitro established that three CMV-associated chains were specific for CMV antigens. Later, TCR association rates were found to vary by HLA locus, highest for DRB1 and lowest for HLA-C. Reports indicate that TCR beta sequences accurately predicted the HLA-A and HLA-B alleles of most subjects.

Researchers ran the PCR with 60 Vbeta and 13 Jbeta primers. Clones were read by immunoSEQ multiplex PCR, and TCRdb kept only the in-frame ones, dropping some. Here the sample spans 110,000 to 150,000 clones, roughly 82% being singletons. V dropped 3 bases and J dropped 2; count of bases not matched to a gene: 3. The germline V gene encodes CDR1 SGHVS and CDR2 FNYEAQ. There are 15 residues in the CDR3. This chain joins TRBV7-6 and TRBJ2-3, with 9 bases identical to TRBD2. The source of this sequence is a male donor in good health and CMV-seronegative. Sequencing input: PBMCs. The CDR3 protein is CASSLAGGPTDTQYF. As DNA, the CDR3 is TGTGCCAGCAGCTTGGCGGGGGGGCCCACAGATACGCAGTATTTT. Complete variable domain (other parts from reference TRBV7-6 and TRBJ2-3): GAGVSQSPRYKVTKRGQDVALRCDPISGHVSLYWYRQALGQGPEFLTYFNYEAQQDKSGLPNDRFSAERPEGSISTLTIQRTEQRDSAMYRCASSLAGGPTDTQYFGPGTRLTVL.